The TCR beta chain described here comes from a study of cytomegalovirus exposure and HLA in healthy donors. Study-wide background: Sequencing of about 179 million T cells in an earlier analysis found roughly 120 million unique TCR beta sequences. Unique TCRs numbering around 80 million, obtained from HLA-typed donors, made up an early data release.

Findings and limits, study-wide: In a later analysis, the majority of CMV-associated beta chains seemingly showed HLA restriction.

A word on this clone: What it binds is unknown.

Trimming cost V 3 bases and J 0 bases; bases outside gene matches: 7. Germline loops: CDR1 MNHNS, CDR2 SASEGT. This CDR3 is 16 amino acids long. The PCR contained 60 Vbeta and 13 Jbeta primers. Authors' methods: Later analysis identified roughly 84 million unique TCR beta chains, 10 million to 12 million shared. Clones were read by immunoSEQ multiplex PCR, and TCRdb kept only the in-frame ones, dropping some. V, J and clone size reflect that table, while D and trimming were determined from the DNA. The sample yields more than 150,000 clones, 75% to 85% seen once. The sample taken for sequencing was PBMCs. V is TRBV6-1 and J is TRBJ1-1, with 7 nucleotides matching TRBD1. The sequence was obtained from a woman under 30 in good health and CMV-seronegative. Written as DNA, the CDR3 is TGTGCCAGCAGTGAGGGGACAGCCACAATGAACACTGAAGCTTTCTTT. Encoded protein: CASSEGTATMNTEAFF.